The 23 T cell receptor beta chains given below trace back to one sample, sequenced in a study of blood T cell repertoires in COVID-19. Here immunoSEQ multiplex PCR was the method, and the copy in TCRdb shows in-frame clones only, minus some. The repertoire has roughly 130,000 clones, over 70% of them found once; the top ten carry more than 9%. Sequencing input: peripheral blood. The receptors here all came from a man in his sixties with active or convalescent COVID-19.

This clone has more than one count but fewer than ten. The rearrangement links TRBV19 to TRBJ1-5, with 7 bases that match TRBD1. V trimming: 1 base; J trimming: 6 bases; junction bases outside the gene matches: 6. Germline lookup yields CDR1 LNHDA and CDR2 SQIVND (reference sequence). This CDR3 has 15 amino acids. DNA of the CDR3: TGTGCCAGTAGTATAGTCGCAGGGGGTGGTCAGCCCCAGCATTTT. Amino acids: CASSIVAGGGQPQHF.

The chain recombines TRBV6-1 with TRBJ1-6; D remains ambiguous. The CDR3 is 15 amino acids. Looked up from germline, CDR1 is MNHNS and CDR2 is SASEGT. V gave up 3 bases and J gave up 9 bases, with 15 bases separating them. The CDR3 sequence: CASSDTPGRRSPLHF. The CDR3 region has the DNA TGTGCCAGCAGTGATACCCCCGGGAGGCGTTCACCCCTCCACTTT.

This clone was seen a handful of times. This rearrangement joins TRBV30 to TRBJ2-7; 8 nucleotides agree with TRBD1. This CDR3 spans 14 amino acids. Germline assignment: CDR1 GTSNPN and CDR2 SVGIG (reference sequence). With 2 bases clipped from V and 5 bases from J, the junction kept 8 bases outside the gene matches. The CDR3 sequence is CAWSPSDRVNEQYF. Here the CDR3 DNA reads TGTGCCTGGAGTCCATCGGACAGGGTAAACGAGCAGTACTTC.

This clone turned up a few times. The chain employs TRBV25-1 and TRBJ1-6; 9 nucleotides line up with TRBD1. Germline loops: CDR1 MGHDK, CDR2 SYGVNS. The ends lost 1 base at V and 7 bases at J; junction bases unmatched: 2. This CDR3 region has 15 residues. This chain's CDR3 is CASSESDRGNSPLHF. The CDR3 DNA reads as TGTGCCAGCAGTGAATCTGACAGGGGGAATTCACCCCTCCACTTT.

The CDR3 loop reads CASSLAGGRFGNTIYF. The CDR3 DNA reads as TGCGCCAGCAGCTTGGCCGGGGGGAGGTTTGGAAACACCATATATTTT. V gene TRBV5-1 combines with J gene TRBJ1-3; tentatively, D is TRBD1 (5 bases). Germline V gene lookup returns CDR1 SGHRS and CDR2 YFSETQ. Trimming cost V 0 bases and J 3 bases, with 13 bases left between them. The CDR3 totals 16 residues.

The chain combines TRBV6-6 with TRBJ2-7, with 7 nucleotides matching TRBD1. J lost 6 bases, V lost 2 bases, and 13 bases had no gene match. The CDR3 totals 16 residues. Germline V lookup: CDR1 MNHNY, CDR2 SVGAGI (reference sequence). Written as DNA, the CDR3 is TGTGCCAGCAGTTACACAAGGACAGGCCCCAGGTGCGAGCAGTACTTC. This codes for CASSYTRTGPRCEQYF.

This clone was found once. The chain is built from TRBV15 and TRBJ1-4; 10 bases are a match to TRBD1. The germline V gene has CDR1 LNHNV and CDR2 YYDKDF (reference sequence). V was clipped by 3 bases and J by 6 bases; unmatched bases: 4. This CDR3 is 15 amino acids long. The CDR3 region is CATSRAGTGDEKLFF. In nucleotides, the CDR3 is TGTGCCACCAGCAGGGCCGGGACAGGGGATGAAAAACTGTTTTTT.

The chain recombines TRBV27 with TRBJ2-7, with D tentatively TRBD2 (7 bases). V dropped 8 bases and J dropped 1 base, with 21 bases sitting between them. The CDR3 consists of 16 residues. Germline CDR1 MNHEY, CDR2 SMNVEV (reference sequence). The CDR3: CASYPPGASGSYEQYF. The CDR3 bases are TGTGCCAGCTACCCCCCAGGGGCTAGCGGATCCTACGAGCAGTACTTC.

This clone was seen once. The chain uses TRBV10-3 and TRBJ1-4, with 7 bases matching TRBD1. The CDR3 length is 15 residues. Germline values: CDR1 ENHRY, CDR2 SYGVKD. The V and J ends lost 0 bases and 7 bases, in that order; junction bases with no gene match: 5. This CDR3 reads CAISESRGGGEKLFF. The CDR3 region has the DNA TGTGCCATCAGTGAGTCGAGAGGGGGCGGTGAAAAACTGTTTTTT.

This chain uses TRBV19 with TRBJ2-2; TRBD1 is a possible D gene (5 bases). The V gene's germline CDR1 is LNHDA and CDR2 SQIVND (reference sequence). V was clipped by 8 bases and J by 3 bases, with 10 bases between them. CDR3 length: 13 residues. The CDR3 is CASGQQDTGELFF. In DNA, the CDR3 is TGTGCCAGTGGGCAACAGGACACCGGGGAGCTGTTTTTT.

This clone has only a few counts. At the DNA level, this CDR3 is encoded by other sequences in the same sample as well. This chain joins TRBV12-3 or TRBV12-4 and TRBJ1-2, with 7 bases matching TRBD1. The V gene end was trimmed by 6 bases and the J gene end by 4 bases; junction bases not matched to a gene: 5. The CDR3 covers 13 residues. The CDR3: CASSRDRAYGYTF. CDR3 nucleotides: TGTGCCAGCAGCCGCGACAGGGCCTATGGCTACACCTTC.

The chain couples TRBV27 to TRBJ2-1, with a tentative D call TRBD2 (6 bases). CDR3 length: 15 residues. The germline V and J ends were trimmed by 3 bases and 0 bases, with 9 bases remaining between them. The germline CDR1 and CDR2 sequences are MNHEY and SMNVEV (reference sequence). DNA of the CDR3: TGTGCCAGCAGTTTCCTCGGGAGCTCCTACAATGAGCAGTTCTTC. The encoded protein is CASSFLGSSYNEQFF.

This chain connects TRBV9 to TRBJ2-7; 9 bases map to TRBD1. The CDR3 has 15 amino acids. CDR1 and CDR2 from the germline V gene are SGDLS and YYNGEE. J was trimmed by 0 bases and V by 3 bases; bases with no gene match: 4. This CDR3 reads CASSAEQGASYEQYF. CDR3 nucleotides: TGTGCCAGCAGCGCAGAACAGGGGGCCTCCTACGAGCAGTACTTC.

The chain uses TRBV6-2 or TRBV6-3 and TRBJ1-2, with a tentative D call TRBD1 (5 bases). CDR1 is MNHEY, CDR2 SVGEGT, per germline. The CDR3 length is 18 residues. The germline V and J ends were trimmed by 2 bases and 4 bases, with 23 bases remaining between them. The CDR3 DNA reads TGTGCCAGCAGTTACGTCGAGACAGCCCTCTTGGGGCTCTATGGCTACACCTTC. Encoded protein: CASSYVETALLGLYGYTF.

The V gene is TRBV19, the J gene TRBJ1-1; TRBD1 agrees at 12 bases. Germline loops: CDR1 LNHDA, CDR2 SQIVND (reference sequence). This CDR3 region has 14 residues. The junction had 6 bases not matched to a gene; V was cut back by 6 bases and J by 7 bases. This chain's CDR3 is CASSLGQGAGEAFF. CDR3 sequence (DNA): TGTGCCAGTAGCCTGGGACAGGGGGCGGGTGAAGCTTTCTTT.

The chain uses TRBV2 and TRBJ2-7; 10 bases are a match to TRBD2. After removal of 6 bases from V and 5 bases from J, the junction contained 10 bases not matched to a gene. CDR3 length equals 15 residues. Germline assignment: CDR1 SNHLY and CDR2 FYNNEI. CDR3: CASSLGLAGAHEQYF. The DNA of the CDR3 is TGTGCCAGCAGCCTAGGCCTAGCGGGAGCCCACGAGCAGTACTTC.

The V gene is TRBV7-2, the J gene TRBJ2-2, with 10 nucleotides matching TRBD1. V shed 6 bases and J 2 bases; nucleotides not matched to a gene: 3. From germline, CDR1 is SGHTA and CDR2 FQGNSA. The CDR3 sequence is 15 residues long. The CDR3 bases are TGTGCCAGCAGGCCGACAGGGGGCAACACCGGGGAGCTGTTTTTT. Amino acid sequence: CASRPTGGNTGELFF.

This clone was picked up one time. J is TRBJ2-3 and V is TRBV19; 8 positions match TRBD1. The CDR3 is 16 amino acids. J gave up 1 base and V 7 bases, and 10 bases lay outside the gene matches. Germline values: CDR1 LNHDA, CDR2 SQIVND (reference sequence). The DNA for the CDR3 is TGTGCCAGTACCACATGGACAGGGCTGGGCACAGATACGCAGTATTTT. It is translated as CASTTWTGLGTDTQYF.

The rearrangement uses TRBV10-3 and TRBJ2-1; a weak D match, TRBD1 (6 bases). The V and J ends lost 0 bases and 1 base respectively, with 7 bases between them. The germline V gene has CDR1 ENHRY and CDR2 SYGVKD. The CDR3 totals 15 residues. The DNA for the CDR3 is TGTGCCATCAGTGAGTCAACAGGGTCCTACAATGAGCAGTTCTTC. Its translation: CAISESTGSYNEQFF.

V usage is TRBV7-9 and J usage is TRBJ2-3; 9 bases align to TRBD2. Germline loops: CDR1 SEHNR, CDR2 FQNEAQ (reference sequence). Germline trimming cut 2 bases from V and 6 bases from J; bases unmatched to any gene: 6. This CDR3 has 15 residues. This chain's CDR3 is CASSLISGSFDTQYF. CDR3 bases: TGTGCCAGCAGCTTAATTAGCGGGAGTTTCGATACGCAGTATTTT.

This CDR3 is CASSRPGLLANYGYTF. CDR3 DNA sequence: TGTGCCAGCAGCCGCCCGGGACTCCTAGCTAACTATGGCTACACCTTC. J is TRBJ1-2 and V is TRBV6-6, with D perhaps matching TRBD1 (5 bases). V was cut by 6 bases and J by 0 bases, with 17 bases left in between. Germline values: CDR1 MNHNY, CDR2 SVGAGI (reference sequence). The CDR3 has 16 amino acids.

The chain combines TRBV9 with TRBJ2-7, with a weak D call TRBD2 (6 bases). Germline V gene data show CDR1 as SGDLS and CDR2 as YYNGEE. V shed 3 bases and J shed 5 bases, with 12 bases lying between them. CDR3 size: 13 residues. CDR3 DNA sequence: TGTGCCAGCAGCGAGGGACTGTCAGACGAGCAGTACTTC. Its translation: CASSEGLSDEQYF. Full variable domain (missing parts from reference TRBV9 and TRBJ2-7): DSGVTQTPKHLITATGQRVTLRCSPRSGDLSVYWYQQSLDQGLQFLIQYYNGEERAKGNILERFSAQQFPDLHSELNLSSLELGDSALYFCASSEGLSDEQYFGPGTRLTVT.

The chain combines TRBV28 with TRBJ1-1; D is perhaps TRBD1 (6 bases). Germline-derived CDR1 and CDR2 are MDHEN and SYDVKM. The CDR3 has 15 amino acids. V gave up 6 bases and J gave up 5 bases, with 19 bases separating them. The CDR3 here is CASRLGQTKGTEAFF. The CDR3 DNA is TGTGCCAGCAGGCTGGGACAAACCAAAGGAACTGAAGCTTTCTTT.